This T cell receptor (beta chain) was identified during a study of T cell responses to AZD1222 COVID-19 vaccine. The germline gives CDR1 LNHDA, CDR2 SQIVND (reference sequence). V shed 4 bases, J shed 5 bases, and the junction held 9 bases outside the gene matches. The CDR3 has 16 amino acids. Sequencing was performed with immunoSEQ multiplex PCR; in TCRdb, only in-frame clones are kept and a portion is missing. The sample carries 120,000 or so clones, over 90% recorded once. Points from the study as a whole: Of spike-specific TCRs, nearly half reportedly target regions left unmutated in variants.

On this clone: Its antigen is not known.

This clonotype was sampled from an adult who received the AZD1222 COVID-19 vaccine. This material consisted of peripheral blood, taken 28 days after the second AZD1222 dose. The chain has TRBV19 and TRBJ1-1, with TRBD1 matching over 11 bases. CDR3 sequence: CASSTATGTGGTEAFF. The CDR3 DNA reads as TGTGCCAGTAGTACCGCTACCGGGACAGGGGGAACTGAAGCTTTCTTT. Using reference TRBV19 and TRBJ1-1 for the parts outside the CDR3, the full variable domain is DGGITQSPKYLFRKEGQNVTLSCEQNLNHDAMYWYRQDPGQGLRLIYYSQIVNDFQKGDIAEGYSVSREKKESFPLTVTSAQKNPTAFYLCASSTATGTGGTEAFFGQGTRLTVV.